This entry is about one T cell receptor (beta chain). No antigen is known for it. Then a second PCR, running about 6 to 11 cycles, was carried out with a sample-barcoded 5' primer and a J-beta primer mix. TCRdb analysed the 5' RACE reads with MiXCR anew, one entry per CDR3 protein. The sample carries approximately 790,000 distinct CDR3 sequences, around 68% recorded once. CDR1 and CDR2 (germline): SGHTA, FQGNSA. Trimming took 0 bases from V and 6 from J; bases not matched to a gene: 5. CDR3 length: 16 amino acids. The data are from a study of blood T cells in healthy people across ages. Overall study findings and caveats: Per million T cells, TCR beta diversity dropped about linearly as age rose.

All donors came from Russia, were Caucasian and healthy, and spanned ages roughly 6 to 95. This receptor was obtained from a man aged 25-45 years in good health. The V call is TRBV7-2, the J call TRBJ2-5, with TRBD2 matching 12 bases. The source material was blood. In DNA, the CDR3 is TGTGCCAGCAGCTTAGCGCTAGCGGGGGGGGTCAAGACCCAGTACTTC. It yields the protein CASSLALAGGVKTQYF.